The 27 T cell receptor beta chains below come from one sample, sequenced in a study of blood T cell repertoires in COVID-19. Method: immunoSEQ multiplex PCR; TCRdb's copy keeps in-frame clones and lacks some. The table lists some 240,000 clones, roughly 76% of them singletons, with 7.5% in the top ten. The material sequenced was peripheral blood. The receptors come from an elderly woman with COVID-19, enrolled during active disease.

The rearrangement uses TRBV15 and TRBJ1-5; no definite D call. The CDR3 has 12 residues. With 6 bases removed from V and 4 bases from J, the gap between germline ends came to 7 bases. CDR1 LNHNV and CDR2 YYDKDF come from the germline V gene (reference sequence). DNA for the CDR3: TGTGCCACCAGTATCCCTAATCAGCCCCAGCATTTT. Amino acid sequence: CATSIPNQPQHF. Looking up the rest from reference TRBV15 and TRBJ1-5 gives the full variable domain: DAMVIQNPRYQVTQFGKPVTLSCSQTLNHNVMYWYQQKSSQAPKLLFHYYDKDFNNEADTPDNFQSRRPNTSFCFLDIRSPGLGDTAMYLCATSIPNQPQHFGDGTRLSIL.

The chain combines TRBV7-2 with TRBJ2-7; TRBD1 matches at 8 bases. Trimming cost V 5 bases and J 3 bases; bases outside gene matches: 6. The CDR3 contains 14 residues. Germline V gene data show CDR1 as SGHTA and CDR2 as FQGNSA. The CDR3: CASSPGTGFYEQYF. The CDR3 coding sequence is TGTGCCAGCAGCCCCGGGACAGGTTTCTACGAGCAGTACTTC.

The chain carries TRBV9 and TRBJ2-5; 11 bases line up with TRBD2. With V trimmed by 0 bases and J by 1 base, 2 bases remained unmatched. The CDR3 is 16 residues long. CDR1 and CDR2 (germline): SGDLS, YYNGEE. CDR3 residues: CASSVGTSGGQETQYF. In DNA, the CDR3 is TGTGCCAGCAGCGTAGGAACTAGCGGGGGCCAAGAGACCCAGTACTTC. Drawing the rest from reference TRBV9 and TRBJ2-5, the complete variable domain is DSGVTQTPKHLITATGQRVTLRCSPRSGDLSVYWYQQSLDQGLQFLIQYYNGEERAKGNILERFSAQQFPDLHSELNLSSLELGDSALYFCASSVGTSGGQETQYFGPGTRLLVL.

The chain uses TRBV24-1 and TRBJ2-5; weak D call: TRBD2 (7 bases). The CDR3 runs to 14 residues. V was shortened by 5 bases and J by 3 bases, with 12 bases between the two germline ends. Germline values: CDR1 KGHDR, CDR2 SFDVKD. The CDR3: CATSAGGGEETQYF. The CDR3 nucleotides read TGTGCCACCAGTGCCGGAGGGGGGGAAGAGACCCAGTACTTC.

In regard to this clone: The sample contains more than one DNA sequence encoding this CDR3. CDR3 in DNA: TGTGCCAGCAGCTCCACAGGATACAGGACTGAAGCTTTCTTT. Its translation is CASSSTGYRTEAFF. The chain links TRBV28 to TRBJ1-1, with a tentative D call TRBD1 (5 bases). Germline CDR1 MDHEN, CDR2 SYDVKM. This CDR3 has 14 amino acids. V was cut by 6 bases and J by 5 bases, with 16 bases left in between. The full variable domain, completed using reference TRBV28 and TRBJ1-1, is DVKVTQSSRYLVKRTGEKVFLECVQDMDHENMFWYRQDPGLGLRLIYFSYDVKMKEKGDIPEGYSVSREKKERFSLILESASTNQTSMYLCASSSTGYRTEAFFGQGTRLTVV.

This chain connects TRBV7-9 to TRBJ1-5, with D uncertain. The V and J ends lost 4 bases and 6 bases respectively, with 13 bases between them. The CDR3 has 14 residues. Germline lookup yields CDR1 SEHNR and CDR2 FQNEAQ (reference sequence). CDR3 bases: TGTGCCAGCAGCTCCCCAACCGAGGGTCAGCCCCAGCATTTT. Protein sequence: CASSSPTEGQPQHF.

V usage is TRBV6-5 and J usage is TRBJ2-7; 11 bases line up with TRBD1. The CDR3 is 15 residues long. Trimming took 5 bases from V and 5 from J; bases not matched to a gene: 8. Germline-derived CDR1 and CDR2 are MNHEY and SVGAGI. The CDR3 sequence is CASSPPGQGVNEQYF. CDR3 coding DNA: TGTGCCAGCAGTCCACCGGGACAGGGGGTCAACGAGCAGTACTTC.

The gene calls are TRBV6-5 and TRBJ1-3, with 7 bases aligning to TRBD1. With V trimmed by 0 bases and J by 4 bases, 0 bases remained unmatched. This CDR3 spans 14 amino acids. Per germline, CDR1 MNHEY and CDR2 SVGAGI. CDR3 in amino acids: CASSYSRGGNTIYF. CDR3 sequence (DNA): TGTGCCAGCAGTTACTCCAGGGGGGGAAACACCATATATTTT.

The genes are TRBV14 and TRBJ1-1; D unclear. The length of the CDR3 is 15 residues. CDR1 and CDR2 from the germline V gene are SGHDN and FVKESK. Trimming took off 0 bases at V and 0 bases at J, with 8 bases between the two ends. CDR3 protein: CASSQEPLMNTEAFF. CDR3 coding DNA: TGTGCCAGCAGCCAAGAACCACTCATGAACACTGAAGCTTTCTTT.

V is TRBV6-2 or TRBV6-3 and J is TRBJ1-2; 9 positions agree with TRBD1. There are 13 residues in the CDR3. V shed 5 bases and J 5 bases; nucleotides not matched to a gene: 3. CDR1 is MNHEY and CDR2 is SVGEGT in the germline V gene. The CDR3 nucleotides are TGTGCCAGCAGTCCGGGGACAGGGTATGGCTACACCTTC. It encodes CASSPGTGYGYTF.

The chain recombines TRBV4-2 with TRBJ2-3; 8 nucleotides match TRBD1. Germline CDR1 and CDR2: LGHNA and YNFKEQ. V dropped 4 bases and J dropped 2; count of bases not matched to a gene: 5. This CDR3 has 15 residues. The CDR3 loop reads CASSLRGQVTDTQYF. CDR3 DNA: TGTGCCAGCAGCCTGAGGGGACAGGTCACAGATACGCAGTATTTT.

Comment on this clone: At the DNA level, this CDR3 is encoded by other sequences in the same sample as well. The chain is built from TRBV5-4 and TRBJ1-5; D is undetermined. This CDR3 has 13 residues. Deletions cut 4 bases from V and 5 bases from J, with 10 bases between. Germline CDR1 reads SGHNT; CDR2 reads YYREEE (reference sequence). As DNA, the CDR3 is TGTGCCAGCAGCCTGGACCGAGATCAGCCCCAGCATTTT. Amino acid sequence: CASSLDRDQPQHF.

The chain uses TRBV14 and TRBJ2-3, with D maybe TRBD2 (6 bases). CDR3 length: 15 amino acids. V lost 4 bases and J lost 4, with 15 bases in between. From germline, CDR1 is SGHDN and CDR2 FVKESK. The CDR3 DNA follows: TGTGCCAGCAGCCTTAGCGGCTCAGGGCCAGATACGCAGTATTTT. Its translation: CASSLSGSGPDTQYF.

This chain joins TRBV29-1 and TRBJ1-4, with 9 bases fitting TRBD1. Trimming removed 3 bases from V and 6 bases from J; junction bases left unmatched: 2. Germline V CDR1 and CDR2: SQVTM, ANQGSEA. The CDR3 spans 13 residues. CDR3 residues: CSVEDRGHEKLFF. The DNA for the CDR3 is TGCAGCGTTGAGGACAGGGGACATGAAAAACTGTTTTTT.

The chain combines TRBV2 with TRBJ1-1; no definite D call. The CDR3 runs 12 residues. Trimming pared 8 bases from V and 6 bases from J, leaving 13 bases between. Germline CDR1 SNHLY, CDR2 FYNNEI. CDR3 DNA: TGTGCCAGCCAACCTGAAAGCCCTGAAGCTTTCTTT. It encodes CASQPESPEAFF.

The chain couples TRBV29-1 to TRBJ1-5; 7 bases match TRBD1. V lost 4 bases to trimming and J lost 1 base; unmatched junction nucleotides: 25. In germline, CDR1 is SQVTM, CDR2 ANQGSEA. The CDR3 totals 21 residues. The CDR3 sequence is CSVGMFHPLRDRLDSNQPQHF. CDR3 DNA sequence: TGCAGCGTTGGCATGTTTCACCCCCTCCGGGACAGACTCGACAGCAATCAGCCCCAGCATTTT.

This chain joins TRBV11-2 and TRBJ1-5, with D perhaps matching TRBD1 (6 bases). Germline V gene lookup returns CDR1 SGHAT and CDR2 FQNNGV. Trimming took 1 base from V and 9 from J, leaving 10 bases between them. The CDR3 runs 13 residues. DNA for the CDR3: TGTGCCAGCAGCTTAGGGGGGGGGCGGCCCCAGCATTTT. Its protein product is CASSLGGGRPQHF.

This chain uses TRBV6-2 or TRBV6-3 with TRBJ2-3; D possibly corresponds to TRBD2 (6 bases). The germline V gene has CDR1 MNHEY and CDR2 SVGEGT. This CDR3 spans 15 amino acids. The ends were cut back, 7 bases at V and 0 bases at J, with 14 bases in the middle. CDR3 in amino acids: CASIPGGTSTDTQYF. The CDR3 coding sequence is TGTGCCAGCATCCCGGGTGGGACTAGCACAGATACGCAGTATTTT.

The CDR3 region is CASTPIGTGLGEQFF. The DNA of the CDR3 is TGCGCCAGCACCCCGATCGGGACAGGGTTAGGTGAGCAGTTCTTC. The chain recombines TRBV5-1 with TRBJ2-1; 9 bases align to TRBD1. Trimming removed 6 bases from V and 9 bases from J; junction bases left unmatched: 13. The germline CDR1 and CDR2 sequences are SGHRS and YFSETQ. This CDR3 has 15 residues.

The chain recombines TRBV29-1 with TRBJ2-1; possible D gene TRBD1, 6 bases. The germline V gene has CDR1 SQVTM and CDR2 ANQGSEA. This CDR3 spans 14 amino acids. The V and J ends lost 7 bases and 5 bases respectively, with 18 bases between them. The CDR3 is CSAQGQGSHNEQFF. The CDR3 coding sequence is TGCAGCGCCCAGGGGCAGGGTAGTCACAATGAGCAGTTCTTC.

The rearrangement joins TRBV4-3 to TRBJ2-3, with 10 bases aligning to TRBD2. Germline CDR1 LGHNA, CDR2 YSLEER. The CDR3 length is 17 residues. V shed 0 bases and J 5 bases; nucleotides not matched to a gene: 8. DNA for the CDR3: TGCGCCAGCAGCCAAGATTTGTCCATAGCGGGGGGAGATACGCAGTATTTT. It translates to CASSQDLSIAGGDTQYF.

There are a few counts of this clone. This CDR3 is CASSFQGWEQYF. CDR3 bases: TGTGCCAGCAGTTTCCAGGGGTGGGAGCAGTACTTC. The genes are TRBV6-2 or TRBV6-3 and TRBJ2-7; weak D call: TRBD1 (6 bases). Between the trimmed V and J ends, which lost 4 bases and 7 bases, there was a span of 11 bases. The length of the CDR3 is 12 residues. Per germline, CDR1 MNHEY and CDR2 SVGEGT.

The chain recombines TRBV19 with TRBJ2-7; 10 bases line up with TRBD1. Germline V lookup: CDR1 LNHDA, CDR2 SQIVND (reference sequence). The CDR3 sequence is 16 residues long. J was trimmed by 4 bases and V by 3 bases; bases with no gene match: 9. The CDR3 region is CASSINPGTGEYEQYF. CDR3 coding DNA: TGTGCCAGTAGTATTAACCCCGGGACAGGGGAATACGAGCAGTACTTC.

The V and J genes are TRBV24-1 and TRBJ1-2, with 7 bases identical to TRBD1. There are 15 residues in the CDR3. The V segment lost 2 bases and the J segment 8 bases; nucleotides outside the gene matches: 10. From germline, CDR1 is KGHDR and CDR2 SFDVKD. The CDR3 loop reads CATSDSTDRVGGYTF. The CDR3 nucleotides are TGTGCCACCAGTGATTCAACCGACAGGGTAGGAGGCTACACCTTC.

The genes are TRBV5-5 and TRBJ2-3; 9 bases map to TRBD2. V lost 1 base to trimming and J lost 2 bases; unmatched junction nucleotides: 5. The V gene's germline CDR1 is SGHKS and CDR2 YYEKEE (reference sequence). CDR3 size: 16 residues. The CDR3 region is CASSLWVAGATDTQYF. In DNA form, the CDR3 reads TGTGCCAGCAGCTTGTGGGTAGCGGGAGCCACAGATACGCAGTATTTT.

The rearrangement links TRBV18 to TRBJ1-1, with 7 bases aligning to TRBD1. The CDR3 contains 16 residues. Trimming cost V 5 bases and J 0 bases; bases outside gene matches: 9. CDR1 is KGHSH, CDR2 LQKENI, per germline. In DNA form, the CDR3 reads TGTGCCAGCTCATCCCGACAGGGTGGGATGAACACTGAAGCTTTCTTT. Protein product: CASSSRQGGMNTEAFF.

The rearrangement uses TRBV19 and TRBJ1-2; TRBD1 might be the D (6 bases). Germline CDR1 LNHDA, CDR2 SQIVND (reference sequence). V lost 5 bases and J lost 8, with 18 bases in between. The CDR3 covers 14 residues. The CDR3 DNA reads TGTGCCAGTAGTCACGAGGGCAGGGGAAGCGGCTACACCTTC. It specifies CASSHEGRGSGYTF.